This T cell receptor (beta chain) is from a study of cytotoxic CD8 clonotypes in ibrutinib-treated CLL. Clones were sequenced by immunoSEQ multiplex PCR, and TCRdb holds only the in-frame ones, with some missing. The sample contains about 200,000 clones, approximately 68% of which appear only once. The CDR3 has 13 amino acids. V dropped 7 bases and J dropped 2; count of bases not matched to a gene: 3. The germline V gene encodes CDR1 SEHNR and CDR2 FQNEAQ (reference sequence). The origin of this receptor is a human donor with chronic lymphocytic leukemia. The material was PBMCs, obtained after 24 months of ibrutinib treatment. The chain has TRBV7-9 and TRBJ1-2; TRBD1 aligns across 8 bases. For the CDR3, the DNA is TGTGCCAGCACTCGACAGGGGAACTATGGCTACACCTTC. Encoded protein: CASTRQGNYGYTF.